One sample yielded the 30 T cell receptor beta chains listed below, sequenced in a study of glioma-infiltrating T cells. Amplification of TCR alpha and beta CDR3 regions from RNA used iRepertoire nested multiplex PCR. TCRdb fed the multiplex PCR reads into MiXCR, producing one record per CDR3 protein. This sample has roughly 350,000 distinct CDR3 sequences, with about two fifths found just once. Sequences were obtained from glioma tissue, nonneoplastic brain tissue, or PBMCs (not recorded which). The source is a human donor with low-grade glioma or glioblastoma, undergoing nonglioma brain surgery, or in good health (not recorded which).

This clonotype was seen repeatedly, ten times or more. V usage is TRBV28 and J usage is TRBJ1-5; D is ambiguous. This CDR3 has 12 residues. V was pared by 7 bases and J by 2 bases, with 6 bases between. Germline CDR1 and CDR2: MDHEN and SYDVKM. As DNA, the CDR3 is TGTGCCAGCACCTTCCGCAATCAGCCCCAGCATTTT. Translation: CASTFRNQPQHF.

The rearrangement links TRBV3-1 to TRBJ2-1; 9 positions agree with TRBD1. Germline V gene data show CDR1 as LGHDT and CDR2 as YNNKEL (reference sequence). There are 15 residues in the CDR3. Trimming took 4 bases from V and 7 from J; bases not matched to a gene: 8. CDR3 residues: CASSRVTGGYNEQFF. CDR3 sequence (DNA): TGTGCCAGCAGCCGAGTAACAGGGGGCTATAATGAGCAGTTCTTC.

The chain links TRBV20-1 to TRBJ2-1; D not certain. The V gene lost 5 bases and the J gene lost 12 bases, with 11 bases spanning the gap. The CDR3 has 10 residues. Germline assignment: CDR1 DFQATT and CDR2 SNEGSKA (reference sequence). As DNA, the CDR3 is TGCAGTGCTGCCCCCTTTGGGCAGTTCTTC. This encodes CSAAPFGQFF.

On this clonotype itself: Given the absence of the conserved phenylalanine or tryptophan at the CDR3 end, a read error is likely. This chain links TRBV27 with TRBJ2-1; 7 nucleotides agree with TRBD2. The germline gives CDR1 MNHEY, CDR2 SMNVEV (reference sequence). The CDR3 totals 15 residues. CDR3 in amino acids: CVSSPWASGNNEQFL. The CDR3 nucleotides read TGTGTCAGCAGCCCCTGGGCTAGCGGAAACAATGAGCAGTTCCTC.

The chain recombines TRBV7-2 with TRBJ2-5; tentatively, D is TRBD2 (6 bases). V was trimmed by 5 bases and J by 0 bases, leaving 16 bases between them. The germline gives CDR1 SGHTA, CDR2 FQGNSA. The CDR3 covers 16 residues. The CDR3 coding sequence is TGTGCCAGCAGCCAGGGTCCCGGAGGGTACCAAGAGACCCAGTACTTC. This gives the protein CASSQGPGGYQETQYF.

The rearrangement uses TRBV5-4 and TRBJ2-4; TRBD1 or TRBD2 may be the D gene (5 bases each). Germline CDR1 is SGHNT and CDR2 is YYREEE (reference sequence). The CDR3 totals 13 residues. The V end was cut by 0 bases, the J end by 6 bases, with 7 bases between. In nucleotides, the CDR3 is TGTGCCAGCAGCTTGGATGGGGGAAACATTCAGTACTTC. Translation gives CASSLDGGNIQYF. Drawing the rest from reference TRBV5-4 and TRBJ2-4, the complete variable domain is ETGVTQSPTHLIKTRGQQVTLRCSSQSGHNTVSWYQQALGQGPQFIFQYYREEENGRGNFPPRFSGLQFPNYSSELNVNALELDDSALYLCASSLDGGNIQYFGAGTRLSVL.

This chain links TRBV19 with TRBJ1-2, with unresolved D. The V end lost 5 bases, the J end lost 8 bases, and 12 bases lay between the germline ends. This CDR3 is built from 12 residues. The germline gives CDR1 LNHDA, CDR2 SQIVND (reference sequence). The CDR3 sequence is CASSPLRGGYTF. The CDR3 region has the DNA TGTGCCAGTAGTCCCCTCCGAGGAGGCTACACCTTC.

This clonotype turned up a few times. This chain joins TRBV20-1 and TRBJ1-1; D uncertain. Trimming stripped 3 bases from V and 2 bases from J, with 13 bases between. The CDR3 spans 14 residues. Germline values: CDR1 DFQATT, CDR2 SNEGSKA (reference sequence). In DNA, the CDR3 is TGCAGTGCTAGTAGTGGAGGATACAACACTGAAGCTTTCTTT. Translated, it gives CSASSGGYNTEAFF.

Only a few counts were recorded for this clonotype. The chain is built from TRBV27 and TRBJ1-5; D possibly corresponds to TRBD1 (6 bases). Germline V gives CDR1 MNHEY, CDR2 SMNVEV (reference sequence). Trimming cost V 4 bases and J 3 bases, with 13 bases left between them. This CDR3 has 15 residues. CDR3 loop: CASSWDNSFNQPQHF. CDR3 nucleotides: TGTGCCAGCAGTTGGGACAACTCTTTCAATCAGCCCCAGCATTTT.

This clonotype was observed at least ten times. The chain uses TRBV27 and TRBJ2-7; TRBD2 is a possible D gene (5 bases). Germline values: CDR1 MNHEY, CDR2 SMNVEV (reference sequence). This CDR3 is built from 14 residues. Between the trimmed V and J ends, which lost 2 bases and 3 bases, there was a span of 11 bases. In DNA form, the CDR3 reads TGTGCCAGCAGTTTAACTAGGACGGGCTACGAGCAGTACTTC. It encodes CASSLTRTGYEQYF.

The chain uses TRBV16 and TRBJ1-1; D gene uncertain. Germline CDR1 KGHSY, CDR2 FQNENV. V was trimmed by 0 bases and J by 6 bases, leaving 11 bases between them. This CDR3 comprises 14 residues. The CDR3 is CASSQSIGIAEAFF. CDR3 bases: TGTGCCAGCAGCCAATCGATAGGGATCGCTGAAGCTTTCTTT.

In nucleotides, the CDR3 is TGTGCCACCAGCTTTGGGCGGGGCCACTACGAGCAGTACTTC. Translation: CATSFGRGHYEQYF. The V call is TRBV15, the J call TRBJ2-7; a possible D gene is TRBD2 (6 bases). Germline lookup yields CDR1 LNHNV and CDR2 YYDKDF (reference sequence). The V and J ends lost 5 bases and 3 bases respectively, with 14 bases between them. The length of the CDR3 is 14 residues.

Turning to this clonotype: A single base separates this from a much larger clone, so it may be a read error. The CDR3 region has the DNA TGTGCCAGCAGTTTATCCGCGGGAGGGGGGCCTACGCAGTATTTT. Residues: CASSLSAGGGPTQYF. The rearrangement joins TRBV27 to TRBJ2-3; the match to TRBD2 covers 9 bases. J was trimmed by 8 bases and V by 0 bases; bases with no gene match: 6. Germline CDR1 is MNHEY and CDR2 is SMNVEV (reference sequence). The CDR3 runs 15 residues.

This clonotype was detected ten times or more. The rearrangement links TRBV27 to TRBJ1-2; 10 nucleotides align to TRBD1. Germline values: CDR1 MNHEY, CDR2 SMNVEV (reference sequence). There are 15 residues in the CDR3. The ends lost 0 bases at V and 6 bases at J; junction bases unmatched: 4. DNA for the CDR3: TGTGCCAGCAGTTTATCGTTCGGGACAGGGGATGGCTACACCTTC. Amino acid sequence: CASSLSFGTGDGYTF.

DNA for the CDR3: TGCGCCAGCAGCTTTGGCCAGGTGAACTATGGCTACACCTTC. This gives the protein CASSFGQVNYGYTF. This chain joins TRBV5-1 and TRBJ1-2; D not resolved. CDR1 and CDR2 (germline): SGHRS, YFSETQ. This CDR3 comprises 14 residues. Deletions cut 2 bases from V and 2 bases from J, with 10 bases between. Full variable domain (rest looked up from reference TRBV5-1 and TRBJ1-2): KAGVTQTPRYLIKTRGQQVTLSCSPISGHRSVSWYQQTPGQGLQFLFEYFSETQRNKGNFPGRFSGRQFSNSRSEMNVSTLELGDSALYLCASSFGQVNYGYTFGSGTRLTVV.

The V gene is TRBV12-3 or TRBV12-4, the J gene TRBJ2-3; 8 positions match TRBD2. Germline trimming cut 4 bases from V and 2 bases from J; bases unmatched to any gene: 5. This CDR3 spans 15 amino acids. The CDR3 loop is CASSSDSGNTDTQYF. The CDR3, as DNA: TGTGCCAGCAGTTCCGATAGCGGGAACACAGATACGCAGTATTTT.

This clonotype was observed a handful of times. V usage is TRBV4-1 and J usage is TRBJ2-1; tentatively, D is TRBD2 (6 bases). V shed 0 bases and J shed 10 bases, with 16 bases lying between them. The CDR3 consists of 15 residues. Germline-derived CDR1 and CDR2 are MGHRA and YSYEKL. CDR3 sequence (DNA): TGCGCCAGCAGCCAAGATGGGAATTTAGCGGAGGAGCAGTTCTTC. Protein: CASSQDGNLAEEQFF.

Of note for this clonotype: With a much larger clone just one base away, this may be a read error. The chain employs TRBV20-1 and TRBJ2-1, with 10 bases identical to TRBD2. The tail of the sequence fits TRBJ2-7 better, so the J call may be wrong. The CDR3 contains 14 residues. Germline assignment: CDR1 DFQATT and CDR2 SNEGSKA (reference sequence). The CDR3 reads CSASGTSEINEQYF. The CDR3 DNA is TGCAGTGCTTCCGGGACTAGCGAAATTAATGAGCAGTACTTC.

This clonotype appeared many times. The chain joins TRBV7-6 to TRBJ2-1; D perhaps matches TRBD2 (6 bases). Trimming took off 4 bases at V and 5 bases at J, with 18 bases between the two ends. This CDR3 has 16 amino acids. CDR1 is SGHVS and CDR2 is FNYEAQ in the germline V gene. CDR3 DNA sequence: TGTGCCAGCAGCTCGCCGGGTAGCGGCGTTGACAATGAGCAGTTCTTC. Translating it yields CASSSPGSGVDNEQFF. Looking up the rest from reference TRBV7-6 and TRBJ2-1 gives the full variable domain: GAGVSQSPRYKVTKRGQDVALRCDPISGHVSLYWYRQALGQGPEFLTYFNYEAQQDKSGLPNDRFSAERPEGSISTLTIQRTEQRDSAMYRCASSSPGSGVDNEQFFGPGTRLTVL.

This clonotype was counted ten times or more. The CDR3 bases are TGTGCCAGCAGACAAAGCGGGGGGGGATCCCCTAATCAGCCCCAGCATTTT. The encoded protein is CASRQSGGGSPNQPQHF. The rearrangement joins TRBV7-2 to TRBJ1-5; possibly TRBD1 for D (5 bases). The CDR3 loop spans 17 amino acids. Germline V lookup: CDR1 SGHTA, CDR2 FQGNSA. V shed 6 bases and J shed 4 bases, with 22 bases lying between them.

The rearrangement joins TRBV7-2 to TRBJ1-4, with D maybe TRBD1 (5 bases). Deletions cut 1 base from V and 2 bases from J, with 8 bases between. CDR3 length: 15 residues. The germline V gene has CDR1 SGHTA and CDR2 FQGNSA. Here the CDR3 DNA reads TGTGCCAGCAGCTTAGGGGACGGGACTAATGAAAAACTGTTTTTT. As protein: CASSLGDGTNEKLFF.

This clonotype has more than one count but fewer than ten. The chain is built from TRBV18 and TRBJ2-7, with D perhaps given as TRBD1 or TRBD2 (5 bases each). V dropped 0 bases and J dropped 3 bases, with 15 bases sitting between them. The CDR3 runs 16 residues. Germline V gives CDR1 KGHSH, CDR2 LQKENI. DNA for the CDR3: TGTGCCAGCTCACCACCCGGGACGGCAACCTACTACGAGCAGTACTTC. Translated, it gives CASSPPGTATYYEQYF.

CDR3 coding DNA: TGTGCCATCAGTGGAGGGACAGCGGTTGGGGACACCATATATTTT. It yields the protein CAISGGTAVGDTIYF. The chain links TRBV10-3 to TRBJ1-3, with TRBD1 matching over 7 bases. This CDR3 spans 15 amino acids. With V trimmed by 4 bases and J by 8 bases, 11 bases remained unmatched. Germline assignment: CDR1 ENHRY and CDR2 SYGVKD.

The rearrangement joins TRBV28 to TRBJ2-3; TRBD2 matches at 10 bases. Germline values: CDR1 MDHEN, CDR2 SYDVKM. V shed 2 bases, J shed 0 bases, and the junction held 8 bases outside the gene matches. This CDR3 has 18 residues. The CDR3 DNA reads TGTGCCAGCAGTTTACGTCTAGCGGGAGCTCAGAGCACAGATACGCAGTATTTT. Protein sequence: CASSLRLAGAQSTDTQYF. Combining the CDR3 with reference TRBV28 and TRBJ2-3 gives the whole variable domain DVKVTQSSRYLVKRTGEKVFLECVQDMDHENMFWYRQDPGLGLRLIYFSYDVKMKEKGDIPEGYSVSREKKERFSLILESASTNQTSMYLCASSLRLAGAQSTDTQYFGPGTRLTVL.

The sample holds many counts of this clonotype. The chain is built from TRBV28 and TRBJ1-2; no reliable D call. V was clipped by 4 bases and J by 8 bases, with 11 bases between them. There are 12 residues in the CDR3. CDR1 MDHEN and CDR2 SYDVKM come from the germline V gene. The CDR3, as DNA: TGTGCCAGCAGTTCCCCAGGAGAGGGCTACACCTTC. It translates to CASSSPGEGYTF.

A remark on this clonotype: A much larger clone lies one base from this, so it may be a read error. The chain has TRBV27 and TRBJ1-2; TRBD1 agrees at 7 bases. CDR1 MNHEY and CDR2 SMNVEV come from the germline V gene (reference sequence). The V and J ends lost 5 bases and 3 bases, in that order; junction bases with no gene match: 9. CDR3 length equals 15 residues. The CDR3 nucleotides are TGTGCCAGCAGTCGGAACCCAGGGGGAGACTATGGCTACACCTTC. It is translated as CASSRNPGGDYGYTF.

The sample holds many counts of this clonotype. This chain uses TRBV20-1 with TRBJ1-2; D perhaps matches TRBD1 (5 bases). CDR3 length: 16 amino acids. CDR1 and CDR2 (germline): DFQATT, SNEGSKA (reference sequence). The ends were cut back, 6 bases at V and 0 bases at J, with 20 bases in the middle. The CDR3 region has the DNA TGCAGTGCGGACGGGGGAGGGCCGAACGCTAACTATGGCTACACCTTC. Protein product: CSADGGGPNANYGYTF.

CDR3 DNA: TGCGCCAGCAGCCAAGGTAGTTGGACAGTATATGGCTACACCTTC. As protein: CASSQGSWTVYGYTF. V usage is TRBV4-1 and J usage is TRBJ1-2, with D maybe TRBD1 (6 bases). Trimming removed 1 base at V and 5 bases at J, with 14 bases between. The germline gives CDR1 MGHRA, CDR2 YSYEKL. The CDR3 is 15 residues long.

This clonotype was picked up a small number of times. The chain is built from TRBV2 and TRBJ2-5; no clear D. The CDR3 has 14 amino acids. V was pared by 2 bases and J by 0 bases, with 7 bases between. The germline V gene encodes CDR1 SNHLY and CDR2 FYNNEI. CDR3 loop: CASSENTYQETQYF. The CDR3, as DNA: TGTGCCAGCAGTGAAAACACCTACCAAGAGACCCAGTACTTC.

This clonotype occurred once. A junction end diverges from the germline sequence, so it may reflect a read error. The genes are TRBV4-3 and TRBJ2-3; 9 positions match TRBD1. The CDR3 runs 17 residues. The germline V gene encodes CDR1 LGHNA and CDR2 YSLEER. The CDR3 sequence: CDSSQDTGGVGTDTQYF. The DNA of the CDR3 is TGCGACAGCAGCCAAGATACAGGGGGCGTCGGCACAGATACGCAGTATTTT.